Sequencing of this T cell receptor beta chain was carried out in a study of cytomegalovirus exposure and HLA in healthy donors. As for the study in general: An earlier analysis identified 95 million to 120 million unique TCR beta sequences in about 190 million T cells. Study-level findings and limits: Associated with cytomegalovirus, according to the listing, were 150 to 200 TCR beta chains. In vitro work confirmed that a few CMV-associated chains recognize CMV antigens.

Losses at the gene ends were 4 bases for V and 8 bases for J; bases not matched to a gene: 13. This CDR3 is built from 16 residues. The germline V gene encodes CDR1 MDHEN and CDR2 SYDVKM. With regard to this clone: Its target is not known.

The PCR ran on 60 Vbeta and 13 Jbeta primers. Generated by immunoSEQ multiplex PCR, the TCRdb table keeps only in-frame clones and is missing some. The sample consists of 150,000 to 200,000 clones, 80% to 85% of them appearing once. The source is a human donor in good health. Sequencing was done on a sample of PBMCs. The chain employs TRBV28 and TRBJ2-2; 7 bases are a match to TRBD1. The chain's CDR3 is CASSSMTTGLTGELFF. For the CDR3, the DNA is TGTGCCAGCAGTTCCATGACGACAGGGTTAACTGGGGAGCTGTTTTTT.